A single sample gave rise to the 26 T cell receptor beta chains below, sequenced in a study of PD-1 blockade in classical Hodgkin lymphoma. All trial patients relapsed after autologous stem cell transplantation. Sequenced by immunoSEQ multiplex PCR; TCRdb stores in-frame clones only, minus some. Among 40,000 to 45,000 clones listed, approximately 70% were seen once. The input for sequencing was peripheral blood mononuclear cells (PBMCs), taken before the second cycle of nivolumab. These receptors originate from a human donor with classical Hodgkin lymphoma.

J is TRBJ1-2 and V is TRBV12-5; TRBD1 matches at 8 bases. The CDR3 sequence is 14 residues long. J gave up 4 bases and V 3 bases, and 4 bases lay outside the gene matches. The germline CDR1 and CDR2 sequences are LGHNT and FRNRAP. The CDR3 DNA reads TGTGCTAGTGGTTTAGACAGGGGAGTCTATGGCTACACCTTC. It specifies CASGLDRGVYGYTF.

The V gene is TRBV21-1, the J gene TRBJ1-5; TRBD1, the table's D call, lacks a check against the DNA. TRBV21-1 is deemed a pseudogene. The CDR3 consists of 17 residues. As DNA, the CDR3 is TGTGCCAGCAGCAATGGGCTTTACGAGAAACGCAATCAGCCCCAGCATTTT. Amino acids: CASSNGLYEKRNQPQHF.

CDR3 amino acids: CASSPSGGAGEQYF. CDR3 nucleotides: TGTGCCAGCAGCCCGAGCGGGGGGGCGGGAGAGCAGTACTTC. V is TRBV7-6 and J is TRBJ2-7; 10 nucleotides line up with TRBD2. CDR1 is SGHVS, CDR2 FNYEAQ, per germline. The ends lost 5 bases at V and 7 bases at J; junction bases unmatched: 8. This CDR3 has 14 residues.

This clone was detected only a few times. The chain links TRBV27 to TRBJ2-1, with 10 positions matching TRBD2. V lost 7 bases and J lost 0; bases outside the gene matches: 6. Germline CDR1 and CDR2: MNHEY and SMNVEV (reference sequence). The CDR3 sequence is 16 residues long. The CDR3 loop is CASMTSGLSSYNEQFF. CDR3 nucleotide sequence: TGTGCCAGCATGACTAGCGGGTTGAGCTCCTACAATGAGCAGTTCTTC.

J is TRBJ2-3 and V is TRBV7-2; perhaps D is TRBD1 or TRBD2 (5 bases each). The germline V and J ends were trimmed by 5 bases and 5 bases, with 14 bases remaining between them. Germline lookup yields CDR1 SGHTA and CDR2 FQGNSA. The CDR3 is 14 residues long. Written as DNA, the CDR3 is TGTGCCAGCAGCCCTAACGGGGCGGGAGATACGCAGTATTTT. It codes for CASSPNGAGDTQYF.

The DNA for the CDR3 is TGCGCCAGCAGCCAAGATAATCCTAGTTGGGGGGCCACTGGAAACACCATATATTTT. Residues: CASSQDNPSWGATGNTIYF. The chain combines TRBV4-3 with TRBJ1-3; possible D gene TRBD1, 6 bases. The CDR3 spans 19 residues. V lost 0 bases and J lost 2, with 20 bases in between. Germline loops: CDR1 LGHNA, CDR2 YSLEER.

This sequence joins TRBV5-1 and TRBJ2-7, with TRBD1 matching 9 bases. J gave up 5 bases and V 2 bases, and 2 bases lay outside the gene matches. Per the germline V gene, CDR1 is SGHRS and CDR2 is YFSETQ. CDR3 size: 13 residues. CDR3 in amino acids: CASSFRQGDEQYF. For the CDR3, the DNA is TGCGCCAGCAGCTTCCGACAGGGGGACGAGCAGTACTTC.

This clone was seen only once. The CDR3 here is CASKDLLHQPQHF. CDR3 nucleotides: TGTGCCAGCAAGGACCTTTTACATCAGCCCCAGCATTTT. The J gene is TRBJ1-5, the V gene TRBV6-6; no clear D gene. The CDR3 has 13 amino acids. The V and J ends lost 7 bases and 5 bases respectively, with 12 bases between them. Germline CDR1 MNHNY, CDR2 SVGAGI (reference sequence).

The chain couples TRBV19 to TRBJ2-3; D is possibly TRBD1 (6 bases). The germline gives CDR1 LNHDA, CDR2 SQIVND (reference sequence). The CDR3 loop spans 16 amino acids. V lost 3 bases to trimming and J lost 0 bases, with 13 bases between them. The CDR3 bases are TGTGCCAGTAGTATTCTGTGGCAGGGGAGCACAGATACGCAGTATTTT. It yields the protein CASSILWQGSTDTQYF.

By frequency in the sample, this clone is medium-sized. The genes are TRBV7-9 and TRBJ2-2; D is uncertain. The CDR3 runs to 12 residues. Trimming stripped 2 bases from V and 2 bases from J, with 0 bases between. Per the germline V gene, CDR1 is SEHNR and CDR2 is FQNEAQ (reference sequence). The CDR3 loop is CASSLNTGELFF. The DNA of the CDR3 is TGTGCCAGCAGCTTAAACACCGGGGAGCTGTTTTTT. Full variable domain (remainder filled in from reference TRBV7-9 and TRBJ2-2): DTGVSQNPRHKITKRGQNVTFRCDPISEHNRLYWYRQTLGQGPEFLTYFQNEAQLEKSRLLSDRFSAERPKGSFSTLEIQRTEQGDSAMYLCASSLNTGELFFGEGSRLTVL.

This clone was seen repeatedly, ten times or more. This rearrangement joins TRBV4-3 to TRBJ2-2; 9 bases fit TRBD2. The ends lost 0 bases at V and 7 bases at J; junction bases unmatched: 15. Germline V gene sequence: CDR1 LGHNA, CDR2 YSLEER. CDR3 length equals 19 residues. CDR3 in DNA: TGCGCCAGCAGCCAAGATGGGGGCGGCGGGGGGGCCGGCGGCGGGGAGCTGTTTTTT. Translated: CASSQDGGGGGAGGGELFF.

In this sample, this clone turned up once. This rearrangement joins TRBV28 to TRBJ2-1; the match to TRBD2 covers 7 bases. The CDR3 is 16 residues long. Germline assignment: CDR1 MDHEN and CDR2 SYDVKM. V trimming: 5 bases; J trimming: 0 bases; junction bases outside the gene matches: 7. CDR3 nucleotide sequence: TGTGCCAGCAGTAAGAACGGGAGGAGCTCCTACAATGAGCAGTTCTTC. It encodes CASSKNGRSSYNEQFF.

This chain links TRBV9 with TRBJ2-2; TRBD2 matches 10 bases. This CDR3 has 16 amino acids. Germline CDR1 SGDLS, CDR2 YYNGEE. J was trimmed by 4 bases and V by 3 bases; bases with no gene match: 6. CDR3 sequence reads: CASSETSGILTGELFF. CDR3 DNA sequence: TGTGCCAGCAGCGAAACTAGCGGGATCCTCACCGGGGAGCTGTTTTTT.

The genes are TRBV6-5 and TRBJ1-3; D may be TRBD1 (5 bases). Germline values: CDR1 MNHEY, CDR2 SVGAGI. The CDR3 is made up of 14 amino acids. V gave up 3 bases and J gave up 1 base, with 7 bases separating them. CDR3 nucleotide sequence: TGTGCCAGCAGTTATTCAGGGTCTGGAAACACCATATATTTT. Amino acids: CASSYSGSGNTIYF.

The V gene is TRBV5-1, the J gene TRBJ2-3; D is tentatively TRBD1 or TRBD2 (6 bases each). Germline CDR1 reads SGHRS; CDR2 reads YFSETQ. The CDR3 runs 15 residues. Deletions cut 0 bases from V and 5 bases from J, with 13 bases between. This chain's CDR3 is CASSLAEGVRDTQYF. CDR3 coding DNA: TGCGCCAGCAGCTTGGCGGAGGGGGTCAGAGATACGCAGTATTTT.

This clone was seen only once. This chain links TRBV9 with TRBJ1-2, with a possible D match to TRBD1 (5 bases). V was shortened by 4 bases and J by 5 bases, with 12 bases between the two germline ends. The CDR3 is made up of 13 amino acids. Per the germline V gene, CDR1 is SGDLS and CDR2 is YYNGEE. The CDR3 spells CASSYQQGYGYTF. In DNA, the CDR3 is TGTGCCAGCAGCTACCAGCAGGGTTATGGCTACACCTTC.

CDR3 in amino acids: CASSDRQGALNEQFF. For the CDR3, the DNA is TGTGCCAGCAGCGATAGACAGGGGGCGCTCAATGAGCAGTTCTTC. The J gene is TRBJ2-1, the V gene TRBV27; 10 positions match TRBD1. CDR1 and CDR2 from the germline V gene are MNHEY and SMNVEV (reference sequence). Trimming took 6 bases from V and 6 from J; bases not matched to a gene: 8. This CDR3 spans 15 amino acids.

The chain couples TRBV19 to TRBJ2-1; D is perhaps TRBD1 (5 bases). V lost 9 bases and J lost 0, with 9 bases in between. Per the germline V gene, CDR1 is LNHDA and CDR2 is SQIVND (reference sequence). CDR3 size: 13 residues. The CDR3 sequence: CASLDTSYNEQFF. For the CDR3, the DNA is TGTGCCAGCCTGGACACCTCCTACAATGAGCAGTTCTTC.

The table lists this clone with a count of one. The chain is built from TRBV9 and TRBJ1-4, with no clear D. Germline CDR1 is SGDLS and CDR2 is YYNGEE. Trimming took off 1 base at V and 4 bases at J, with 2 bases between the two ends. The CDR3 is made up of 12 amino acids. The CDR3 here is CASSVLNEKLFF. CDR3 sequence (DNA): TGTGCCAGCAGCGTACTTAATGAAAAACTGTTTTTT.

V is TRBV11-2 and J is TRBJ2-7; tentative D call: TRBD2 (6 bases). Germline CDR1 SGHAT, CDR2 FQNNGV. Trimming cost V 1 base and J 9 bases, with 10 bases left between them. CDR3 length equals 12 residues. CDR3 amino acids: CASSLVRGSQYF. Here the CDR3 DNA reads TGTGCCAGCAGCTTAGTGCGGGGCTCGCAGTACTTC.

V is TRBV7-9 and J is TRBJ1-1; D call uncertain. Trimming stripped 5 bases from V and 7 bases from J, with 14 bases between. The CDR3 is made up of 13 amino acids. Germline assignment: CDR1 SEHNR and CDR2 FQNEAQ (reference sequence). The chain's CDR3 is CASSTANRDEAFF. The CDR3 DNA follows: TGTGCCAGCAGCACAGCCAATCGGGATGAAGCTTTCTTT.

CDR3 loop: CASRANEKLFF. CDR3 bases: TGTGCCAGCAGAGCGAATGAAAAACTGTTTTTT. The chain uses TRBV7-9 and TRBJ1-4; no clear D gene. The CDR3 is 11 amino acids. Trimming removed 6 bases at V and 5 bases at J, with 4 bases between. Germline CDR1 and CDR2: SEHNR and FQNEAQ (reference sequence).

The chain couples TRBV15 to TRBJ1-5, with D perhaps matching TRBD1 (5 bases). The CDR3 has 15 residues. The V end lost 0 bases, the J end lost 5 bases, and 11 bases lay between the germline ends. Germline V gene lookup returns CDR1 LNHNV and CDR2 YYDKDF (reference sequence). The CDR3 reads CATSRDRAIYQPQHF. The CDR3 DNA sequence: TGTGCCACCAGCAGAGACAGGGCTATTTATCAGCCCCAGCATTTT.

The genes are TRBV2 and TRBJ1-2, with D unclear. This CDR3 is 14 amino acids long. V shed 6 bases and J shed 0 bases, with 11 bases lying between them. Per germline, CDR1 SNHLY and CDR2 FYNNEI. CDR3 in amino acids: CASRQLKANYGYTF. The CDR3 DNA is TGTGCCAGCAGGCAGTTAAAAGCTAACTATGGCTACACCTTC.

This clone was seen more than once but under ten times. The genes are TRBV12-5 and TRBJ2-3; TRBD2 agrees at 10 bases. CDR1 and CDR2 (germline): LGHNT, FRNRAP. The CDR3 spans 14 residues. Trimming cost V 6 bases and J 3 bases; bases outside gene matches: 3. The CDR3 DNA is TGTGCTAGTGGCTCTAGCGGGGGTACAGATACGCAGTATTTT. Protein sequence: CASGSSGGTDTQYF.

The gene calls are TRBV7-6 and TRBJ2-5; 13 bases align to TRBD2. Germline V gene lookup returns CDR1 SGHVS and CDR2 FNYEAQ. This CDR3 has 16 amino acids. Unmatched junction bases numbered 6, after V lost 5 bases and J lost 3 bases. The CDR3 here is CASSLTSGGSKETQYF. CDR3 bases: TGTGCCAGCAGCCTGACTAGCGGGGGGTCTAAAGAGACCCAGTACTTC. The full variable domain, in which reference TRBV7-6 and TRBJ2-5 provide the parts outside the CDR3, is GAGVSQSPRYKVTKRGQDVALRCDPISGHVSLYWYRQALGQGPEFLTYFNYEAQQDKSGLPNDRFSAERPEGSISTLTIQRTEQRDSAMYRCASSLTSGGSKETQYFGPGTRLLVL.